The entry below describes one T cell receptor (beta chain). Its antigen is undetermined. Generated by immunoSEQ multiplex PCR, the TCRdb table keeps only in-frame clones and is missing some. Of tens of thousands of clones listed, around 77% were seen once; the top ten hold 2.5% to 3%. The data were taken from a study of vaccination effects on CD4 cells after COVID-19. Study background: Either the mRNA-1273 or the BNT162b2 vaccine was given to participants as two doses.

Sequencing in the ViraFEST assay came after antigen-specific CD4+ T cells had been expanded with viral peptide pools, which were used to stimulate PBMC. Subsequent to a culture period of 10 to 11 days, CD4+ T cells were isolated. Each vaccine recipient was nucleocapsid antibody negative and had no prior SARS-CoV-2 infection. Germline loops: CDR1 LNHDA, CDR2 SQIVND (reference sequence). This CDR3 comprises 12 residues. The ends were cut back, 8 bases at V and 1 base at J, with 7 bases in the middle. Study observations and caveats: Early timepoints after infection were absent, and convalescent patients were few in the study. Just 1 of 255 vaccine-induced clones in healthy recipients was cross-reactive.

This sequence was found in a human donor who received a COVID-19 vaccine. This chain connects TRBV19 to TRBJ2-3; D gene unclear. Sequenced material: CD4+ T cells from PBMCs cultured with HCoV-NL63 spike peptides, taken before COVID-19 vaccination. In DNA, the CDR3 is TGTGCCAGTTCCTGGGGCACAGATACGCAGTATTTT. Translation gives CASSWGTDTQYF.